These 18 T cell receptor beta chains were sequenced from one sample in a study of T cell responses to AZD1222 COVID-19 vaccine (dated by TCRdb to about 2021). Libraries were made using the immunoSEQ multiplex PCR assay. Imported from immuneACCESS, the table was reduced by TCRdb to in-frame sequences with V and J called. These copies leave out some clones; in studies compared against another copy, an unresolved V gene accounts for under half, and the cause of the remainder is not known. Recorded for this sample are about 140,000 clones; 80% to 90% of them occurred a single time. The ten largest make up more than 1.5% of the sample. In light of the paper, this sample's time point label describes: baseline before first vaccination. The sequencing here drew on peripheral blood, taken on day 0 of AZD1222 vaccination. Receptor source: an adult in good health.

The J gene is TRBJ2-7, the V gene TRBV27; maybe TRBD1 (5 bases). Trimming cost V 5 bases and J 6 bases, with 20 bases left between them. The V gene's germline CDR1 is MNHEY and CDR2 SMNVEV (reference sequence). The CDR3 contains 15 residues. CDR3 sequence reads: CASSPGSGFLGEQYF. The CDR3 nucleotides are TGTGCCAGCAGTCCCGGGTCAGGGTTTCTTGGCGAGCAGTACTTC.

The CDR3 is CASSRGTVSNYNSPLHF. The DNA for the CDR3 is TGTGCCAGCAGCCGGGGGACAGTTTCAAACTATAATTCACCCCTCCACTTT. V usage is TRBV3-1 (or the pseudogene TRBV3-2) and J usage is TRBJ1-6, with 7 bases lining up with TRBD1. The CDR3 covers 17 residues. V lost 4 bases to trimming and J lost 3 bases; unmatched junction nucleotides: 9. The germline CDR1 and CDR2 sequences are LGHDT and YNNKEL (reference sequence).

This chain uses TRBV3-1 (or the pseudogene TRBV3-2) with TRBJ2-7, with 9 bases aligning to TRBD1. V shed 4 bases, J shed 4 bases, and the junction held 5 bases outside the gene matches. The CDR3 is 14 residues long. Germline V CDR1 and CDR2: LGHDT, YNNKEL (reference sequence). CDR3 protein: CASSPGTGLYEQYF. In DNA, the CDR3 is TGTGCCAGCAGCCCCGGGACAGGGTTGTACGAGCAGTACTTC.

This clone was picked up a small number of times. This chain links TRBV6-5 with TRBJ1-5, with D perhaps matching TRBD1 (5 bases). V was clipped by 6 bases and J by 5 bases, with 11 bases between them. CDR1 is MNHEY and CDR2 is SVGAGI in the germline V gene. CDR3 size: 13 residues. CDR3 in amino acids: CASRGGAYQPQHF. The CDR3, as DNA: TGTGCCAGCAGAGGAGGGGCCTATCAGCCCCAGCATTTT.

J is TRBJ1-4 and V is TRBV15; 10 bases fit TRBD1. Per germline, CDR1 LNHNV and CDR2 YYDKDF (reference sequence). The CDR3 has 14 amino acids. The ends lost 5 bases at V and 6 bases at J; junction bases unmatched: 3. The DNA for the CDR3 is TGTGCCACCAGCGAGACAGGGGGCTATGAAAAACTGTTTTTT. The encoded protein is CATSETGGYEKLFF.

V gene TRBV7-8 combines with J gene TRBJ2-1, with TRBD2 matching over 12 bases. The CDR3 is made up of 16 amino acids. The germline V gene has CDR1 SGHVS and CDR2 FQNEAQ. V was pared by 5 bases and J by 6 bases, with 8 bases of the junction left unmatched. The CDR3: CASSHPPSGRGNEQFF. In nucleotides, the CDR3 is TGTGCCAGCAGCCACCCACCTAGCGGGAGGGGCAATGAGCAGTTCTTC.

The chain uses TRBV9 and TRBJ1-3; a possible D gene is TRBD1 (6 bases). The CDR3 is 13 residues long. The germline gives CDR1 SGDLS, CDR2 YYNGEE. V lost 5 bases and J lost 4, with 10 bases in between. CDR3 residues: CASRQGGGNTIYF. In DNA, the CDR3 is TGTGCCAGCAGACAGGGTGGAGGAAACACCATATATTTT.

This clone has a handful of counts. CDR3 in DNA: TGTGCCAGCAGCGTAGGGCCCGGACCCTATCAGCCCCAGCATTTT. Translation gives CASSVGPGPYQPQHF. The V call is TRBV9, the J call TRBJ1-5; D unclear. V lost 0 bases and J lost 5, with 12 bases in between. Germline V CDR1 and CDR2: SGDLS, YYNGEE. The CDR3 loop spans 15 amino acids. Full variable domain (outside the CDR3, taken from reference TRBV9 and TRBJ1-5): DSGVTQTPKHLITATGQRVTLRCSPRSGDLSVYWYQQSLDQGLQFLIQYYNGEERAKGNILERFSAQQFPDLHSELNLSSLELGDSALYFCASSVGPGPYQPQHFGDGTRLSIL.

The chain carries TRBV25-1 and TRBJ2-6; a weak D match, TRBD1 (6 bases). CDR1 MGHDK and CDR2 SYGVNS come from the germline V gene. V was trimmed by 10 bases and J by 1 base, leaving 8 bases between them. This CDR3 comprises 13 residues. The CDR3 reads CATTGSGANVLTF. The CDR3 region has the DNA TGTGCCACCACAGGGTCTGGGGCCAACGTCCTGACTTTC.

This chain links TRBV4-1 with TRBJ1-5; TRBD1 might be the D (5 bases). V was trimmed by 1 base and J by 11 bases, leaving 18 bases between them. Germline V CDR1 and CDR2: MGHRA, YSYEKL. CDR3 length: 15 amino acids. The CDR3 here is CASSQGDAGPEAQHF. Here the CDR3 DNA reads TGCGCCAGCAGCCAAGGGGACGCGGGCCCCGAGGCCCAGCATTTT.

The chain joins TRBV15 to TRBJ2-7; no definite D call. The CDR3 is made up of 12 amino acids. Looked up from germline, CDR1 is LNHNV and CDR2 is YYDKDF (reference sequence). The V end was cut by 5 bases, the J end by 6 bases, with 11 bases between. CDR3 nucleotides: TGTGCCACCAGCTATCCCAATCTCGAGCAGTACTTC. It specifies CATSYPNLEQYF.

The chain has TRBV5-6 and TRBJ2-3; 7 nucleotides agree with TRBD2. The CDR3 covers 16 residues. V was clipped by 4 bases and J by 3 bases; unmatched bases: 11. Germline lookup yields CDR1 SGHDT and CDR2 YYEEEE. CDR3 sequence reads: CASSTKGLGGTDTQYF. In DNA form, the CDR3 reads TGTGCCAGCAGCACCAAAGGACTAGGCGGAACAGATACGCAGTATTTT.

This sequence joins TRBV19 and TRBJ2-3; 8 nucleotides align to TRBD2. The length of the CDR3 is 15 residues. The V segment lost 1 base and the J segment 6 bases; nucleotides outside the gene matches: 6. Germline V CDR1 and CDR2: LNHDA, SQIVND (reference sequence). This CDR3 reads CASSIAAGGSDTQYF. For the CDR3, the DNA is TGTGCCAGTAGTATAGCTGCGGGAGGCTCCGATACGCAGTATTTT.

The V gene is TRBV18, the J gene TRBJ2-1; no clear D. The V end was cut by 5 bases, the J end by 0 bases, with 8 bases between. The CDR3 runs 14 residues. Germline assignment: CDR1 KGHSH and CDR2 LQKENI. CDR3 protein: CASSAESSYNEQFF. The CDR3 nucleotides read TGTGCCAGCTCAGCGGAGAGCTCCTACAATGAGCAGTTCTTC.

The chain has TRBV5-4 and TRBJ1-2; unclear D gene. Germline CDR1 reads SGHNT; CDR2 reads YYREEE (reference sequence). The CDR3 length is 14 residues. V was clipped by 4 bases and J by 7 bases, with 17 bases between them. DNA for the CDR3: TGTGCCAGCAGCGACCGGAAGGGTTATCGTGGCTACACCTTC. This encodes CASSDRKGYRGYTF.

The rearrangement uses TRBV7-9 and TRBJ2-7, with TRBD2 identical over 7 bases. Germline V gene lookup returns CDR1 SEHNR and CDR2 FQNEAQ (reference sequence). V shed 0 bases and J 3 bases; nucleotides not matched to a gene: 2. The CDR3 runs to 14 residues. The CDR3 here is CASSLATSLYEQYF. CDR3 DNA sequence: TGTGCCAGCAGCTTAGCGACTAGCCTCTACGAGCAGTACTTC.

V usage is TRBV28 and J usage is TRBJ2-2; D is unclear. The CDR3 totals 12 residues. The ends were cut back, 5 bases at V and 6 bases at J, with 7 bases in the middle. Per germline, CDR1 MDHEN and CDR2 SYDVKM. This CDR3 reads CASSLRPGELFF. CDR3 coding DNA: TGTGCCAGCAGTCTCCGGCCCGGGGAGCTGTTTTTT. Full variable domain (missing parts from reference TRBV28 and TRBJ2-2): DVKVTQSSRYLVKRTGEKVFLECVQDMDHENMFWYRQDPGLGLRLIYFSYDVKMKEKGDIPEGYSVSREKKERFSLILESASTNQTSMYLCASSLRPGELFFGEGSRLTVL.

The chain has TRBV28 and TRBJ2-1, with TRBD2 as a possible D gene (6 bases). The CDR3 extends over 15 amino acids. CDR1 MDHEN and CDR2 SYDVKM come from the germline V gene. The V end was cut by 5 bases, the J end by 5 bases, with 16 bases between. The CDR3 loop is CASSHTDGTHNEQFF. Written as DNA, the CDR3 is TGTGCCAGCAGTCACACCGACGGGACTCACAATGAGCAGTTCTTC.